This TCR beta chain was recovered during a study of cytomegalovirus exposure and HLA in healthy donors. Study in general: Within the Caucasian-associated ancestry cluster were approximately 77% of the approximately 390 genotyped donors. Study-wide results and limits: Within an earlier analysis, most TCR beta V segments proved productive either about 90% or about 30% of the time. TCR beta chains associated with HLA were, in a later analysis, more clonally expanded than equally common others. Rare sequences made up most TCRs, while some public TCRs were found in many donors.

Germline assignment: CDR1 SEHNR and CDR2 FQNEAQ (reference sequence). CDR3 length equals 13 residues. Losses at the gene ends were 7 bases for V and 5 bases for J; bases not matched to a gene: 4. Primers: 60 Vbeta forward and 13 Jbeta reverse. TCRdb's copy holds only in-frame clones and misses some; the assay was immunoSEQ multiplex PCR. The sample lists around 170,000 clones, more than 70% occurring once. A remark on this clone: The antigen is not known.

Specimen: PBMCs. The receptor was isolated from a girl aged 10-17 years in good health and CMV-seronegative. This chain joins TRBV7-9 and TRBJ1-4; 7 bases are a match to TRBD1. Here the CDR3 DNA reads TGTGCCAGCATAGGGGGCGGCAATGAAAAACTGTTTTTT. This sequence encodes CASIGGGNEKLFF.